This is a list of T cell receptor beta chains from one sample in a study of blood T cell repertoires in COVID-19. Some clones are missing from TCRdb's copy, which holds only in-frame ones; the method was immunoSEQ multiplex PCR. The data contain around 290,000 clones, roughly 90% of them singletons. Sequencing used peripheral blood. These TCRs come from a man aged 35 to 55 with acute or convalescent COVID-19. Each CDR3 is given with its conserved first and last residue. The D gene is left open where the match is weak. Where a row states a size, it is once, few, many or the class of an expanded clone; other rows omit it.

abundance | d_gene | j_gene | v_gene | CDR3aa | CDR3nt
. | . | TRBJ1-2 | TRBV5-6 | CASRYRISNYGYTF | TGTGCCAGCAGGTACAGGATCTCGAACTATGGCTACACCTTC
. | . | TRBJ2-4 | TRBV28 | CASTSGELAKNIQYF | TGTGCCAGCACGTCAGGGGAACTAGCCAAAAACATTCAGTACTTC
few | . | TRBJ1-1 | TRBV12-3/TRBV12-4 | CASTQDRNTEAFF | TGTGCCAGCACTCAGGACAGGAACACTGAAGCTTTCTTT
. | . | TRBJ1-4 | TRBV2 | CASRRAQGLQMANEKLFF | TGTGCCAGCAGGCGAGCACAGGGCCTCCAGATGGCTAATGAAAAACTGTTTTTT
. | . | TRBJ1-3 | TRBV19 | CASSIRGGFSGNTIYF | TGTGCCAGTAGTATACGAGGCGGCTTCTCTGGAAACACCATATATTTT
few | . | TRBJ2-7 | TRBV5-1 | CASSLGGRAYEQYF | TGCGCCAGCAGCTTGGGAGGCAGGGCGTACGAGCAGTACTTC
. | TRBD2 | TRBJ2-1 | TRBV7-9 | CASSLAILAGGPLGDEQFF | TGTGCCAGCAGCTTAGCTATACTAGCGGGGGGGCCGTTAGGCGATGAGCAGTTCTTC
. | . | TRBJ1-1 | TRBV21-1 | CASSLVYSGTEAFF | TGTGCCAGCAGCTTGGTCTACTCCGGCACTGAAGCTTTCTTT
once | . | TRBJ2-5 | TRBV3-1/TRBV3-2 | CASSQVSETQYF | TGTGCCAGCAGCCAAGTCTCAGAGACCCAGTACTTC
once | TRBD1 | TRBJ1-2 | TRBV5-1 | CASSPWTGGPNYGYTF | TGCGCCAGCAGCCCATGGACAGGGGGACCTAACTATGGCTACACCTTC
. | . | TRBJ1-2 | TRBV18 | CASSPPTVNYGYTF | TGTGCCAGCTCACCACCGACAGTCAACTATGGCTACACCTTC
. | TRBD1 | TRBJ1-5 | TRBV30 | CAWRTGGVGQPQHF | TGTGCCTGGAGGACAGGGGGAGTCGGTCAGCCCCAGCATTTT
. | TRBD2 | TRBJ2-3 | TRBV6-5 | CASSRGGEGDTQYF | TGTGCCAGCAGTCGGGGGGGTGAAGGAGATACGCAGTATTTT
. | . | TRBJ2-4 | TRBV2 | CASQWEADIQYF | TGTGCCAGCCAGTGGGAGGCGGACATTCAGTACTTC
. | . | TRBJ2-7 | TRBV7-6 | CASSLASARGAAYEQYF | TGTGCCAGCAGCTTAGCGTCCGCCAGGGGGGCGGCCTACGAGCAGTACTTC
. | TRBD1 | TRBJ1-2 | TRBV5-8 | CASSLLQGATYGYTF | TGTGCCAGCAGCTTATTACAGGGGGCTACCTATGGCTACACCTTC
. | . | TRBJ2-6 | TRBV4-1 | CASSQDNTGLPGANVLTF | TGCGCCAGCAGCCAAGATAACACAGGTTTGCCTGGGGCCAACGTCCTGACTTTC
. | . | TRBJ2-2 | TRBV9 | CASSDRFGGTGELFF | TGTGCCAGCAGCGACAGGTTTGGTGGAACCGGGGAGCTGTTTTTT
once | . | TRBJ1-3 | TRBV2 | CASSEAGGNSVSGNTIYF | TGTGCCAGCAGTGAAGCCGGGGGGAACAGCGTCTCTGGAAACACCATATATTTT
. | TRBD1 | TRBJ1-5 | TRBV19 | CASSATGTGIDQPQHF | TGTGCCAGTAGTGCCACCGGGACAGGGATTGATCAGCCCCAGCATTTT
. | . | TRBJ1-2 | TRBV5-1 | CASSLGGSRGYTF | TGCGCCAGCAGCTTGGGAGGGTCCCGAGGCTACACCTTC
. | TRBD2 | TRBJ2-3 | TRBV6-5 | CATRDSRGGDTQYF | TGTGCCACCCGAGACTCCCGGGGAGGGGATACGCAGTATTTT
. | . | TRBJ1-6 | TRBV19 | CASSAAGRNSPLHF | TGTGCCAGTAGTGCGGCAGGGCGAAATTCACCCCTCCACTTT
once | . | TRBJ2-3 | TRBV5-1 | CASSLGGRGKFDTQYF | TGCGCCAGCAGCTTGGGAGGCAGGGGAAAATTTGATACGCAGTATTTT
. | TRBD2 | TRBJ2-1 | TRBV24-1 | CATSGRGGDEQFF | TGTGCCACCAGTGGCCGGGGAGGGGATGAGCAGTTCTTC
few | . | TRBJ1-4 | TRBV24-1 | CATLSKGRKLFF | TGTGCCACCCTCTCAAAGGGGAGGAAACTGTTTTTT
. | . | TRBJ1-2 | TRBV9 | CASSVGPRQAGYTF | TGTGCCAGCAGCGTGGGGCCCCGACAGGCTGGCTACACCTTC
. | TRBD1 | TRBJ1-5 | TRBV2 | CASSVGQAGQPQHF | TGTGCCAGCAGTGTTGGACAGGCGGGTCAGCCCCAGCATTTT
. | . | TRBJ1-6 | TRBV13 | CASSLASGGSPLHF | TGTGCCAGCAGCTTAGCCAGCGGGGGTTCACCCCTCCACTTT
once | . | TRBJ2-3 | TRBV5-1 | CASSLGIRNADTQYF | TGCGCCAGCAGCTTGGGCATCAGAAATGCAGATACGCAGTATTTT
. | . | TRBJ2-7 | TRBV6-5 | CASSYIASGTYEQYF | TGTGCCAGCAGTTACATAGCTTCCGGGACCTACGAGCAGTACTTC
. | TRBD2 | TRBJ2-4 | TRBV5-4 | CASSAGGAAKNIQYF | TGTGCCAGCAGCGCGGGGGGCGCGGCCAAAAACATTCAGTACTTC
few | TRBD1 | TRBJ1-5 | TRBV7-2 | CASSLGQGADQPQHF | TGTGCCAGCAGCTTGGGGCAGGGGGCGGATCAGCCCCAGCATTTT
. | . | TRBJ2-3 | TRBV2 | CASSRDLGGSTQYF | TGTGCCAGCAGTCGGGACCTGGGGGGAAGTACGCAGTATTTT
. | TRBD2 | TRBJ2-2 | TRBV2 | CASREGSGGASYTGELFF | TGTGCCAGCAGGGAGGGTAGCGGGGGGGCCAGCTACACCGGGGAGCTGTTTTTT
. | TRBD1 | TRBJ1-2 | TRBV5-1 | CASSSTGTGDGYTF | TGCGCCAGCAGTTCTACCGGGACAGGGGATGGCTACACCTTC
. | TRBD1 | TRBJ2-4 | TRBV11-2 | CASSMGQILAKNIQYF | TGTGCCAGCAGCATGGGACAGATACTAGCCAAAAACATTCAGTACTTC
. | . | TRBJ1-2 | TRBV7-8 | CASSPRRGRNYGYTF | TGTGCCAGCAGCCCCAGGAGGGGCCGAAACTATGGCTACACCTTC
. | TRBD1 | TRBJ1-2 | TRBV6-5 | CASSYSIIQGDSGYTF | TGTGCCAGCAGTTACTCGATAATACAGGGGGATAGTGGCTACACCTTC
. | TRBD1 | TRBJ1-5 | TRBV19 | CASGGQSYQPQHF | TGTGCCAGTGGGGGACAGTCGTATCAGCCCCAGCATTTT
. | TRBD1 | TRBJ1-2 | TRBV19 | CASSTPGAYRGYGYTF | TGTGCCAGTAGTACCCCCGGGGCATACAGGGGCTATGGCTACACCTTC
. | . | TRBJ1-2 | TRBV5-1 | CATAETSNYGYTF | TGCGCCACCGCGGAAACGTCTAACTATGGCTACACCTTC
. | . | TRBJ1-2 | TRBV6-5 | CASSYTALTGNYGYTF | TGTGCCAGCAGTTACACCGCCCTTACAGGGAACTATGGCTACACCTTC
. | . | TRBJ2-4 | TRBV2 | CASSLTGAVKNIQYF | TGTGCCAGCAGTCTAACGGGAGCCGTGAAAAACATTCAGTACTTC
. | . | TRBJ2-7 | TRBV7-8 | CASSFTEYSYEQYF | TGTGCCAGCAGCTTTACTGAGTACTCCTACGAGCAGTACTTC
. | TRBD1 | TRBJ2-7 | TRBV23-1 | CASSPTGGQSYEQYF | TGCGCCAGCAGCCCGACAGGGGGTCAATCCTACGAGCAGTACTTC
. | . | TRBJ2-3 | TRBV6-5 | CASSSAGNPSDTQYF | TGTGCCAGCAGTTCAGCAGGGAATCCGTCAGATACGCAGTATTTT
. | . | TRBJ1-4 | TRBV2 | CASSRTEVNEKLFF | TGTGCCAGCAGTAGGACAGAAGTTAATGAAAAACTGTTTTTT
once | . | TRBJ1-2 | TRBV2 | CASSERDSYGYTF | TGTGCCAGCAGTGAACGTGACAGCTATGGCTACACCTTC
once | TRBD2 | TRBJ2-3 | TRBV3-1/TRBV3-2 | CASSQGTSATQYF | TGTGCCAGCAGCCAAGGGACTAGCGCCACGCAGTATTTT
. | . | TRBJ2-5 | TRBV5-1 | CASSTGKGGETQYF | TGCGCCAGCTCCACAGGGAAGGGTGGAGAGACCCAGTACTTC
. | . | TRBJ2-1 | TRBV5-8 | CASSLQTGLQFF | TGTGCCAGCAGCTTGCAAACAGGGTTGCAGTTCTTC
. | . | TRBJ1-4 | TRBV9 | CASSVSWRGEKLFF | TGTGCCAGCAGCGTTTCTTGGAGAGGAGAAAAACTGTTTTTT
. | . | TRBJ1-3 | TRBV19 | CASSISAGVSGNTIYF | TGTGCCAGTAGTATTTCCGCGGGCGTCTCTGGAAACACCATATATTTT
. | . | TRBJ1-3 | TRBV11-2 | CASSSGGGNTIYF | TGTGCCAGCAGCTCTGGGGGGGGAAACACCATATATTTT